One sample yielded the 2 T cell receptor beta chains listed below, sequenced in a study of beta chain features in type 1 diabetes. For these TCRs, the target antigens are not known. Study-wide results and limits: A moderate, significant TCRB CDR3 shortening appeared in type 1 diabetes across four CD4+ subsets.

Expressed TCRB transcripts were sequenced, since all the RNA that had been isolated was reverse transcribed. Here immunoSEQ multiplex PCR was the method, and the copy in TCRdb shows in-frame clones only, minus some. The sample comprises fewer than 200,000 clones, about 9.4% of which are singletons, and 0.5% rests with the top ten. Sequenced material: central memory CD4+ T cells from blood. Receptors were obtained from a man aged 25 to 40 with type 1 diabetes.

The V gene is TRBV7-8, the J gene TRBJ2-5; D possibly corresponds to TRBD1 (7 bases). Per the germline V gene, CDR1 is SGHVS and CDR2 is FQNEAQ. The germline V and J ends were trimmed by 5 bases and 2 bases, with 9 bases remaining between them. CDR3 length: 13 amino acids. CDR3 amino acids: CASSQGGQETQYF. The CDR3 DNA follows: TGTGCCAGCAGCCAGGGGGGTCAAGAGACCCAGTACTTC.

The chain couples TRBV4-1 to TRBJ2-1; TRBD2 might be the D (6 bases). Per the germline V gene, CDR1 is MGHRA and CDR2 is YSYEKL. The length of the CDR3 is 20 residues. Trimming removed 2 bases at V and 7 bases at J, with 30 bases between. CDR3 bases: TGCGCCAGCAGCCAACCGCCAAGCCACTTGGGATTAATAGCGGCAAATGAGCAGTTCTTC. It codes for CASSQPPSHLGLIAANEQFF.